The 4 T cell receptor beta chains given below trace back to one sample, sequenced in a study of T cell changes during pregnancy in multiple sclerosis. Method: immunoSEQ multiplex PCR; TCRdb's copy keeps in-frame clones and lacks some. Here the sample spans around 30,000 clones, just over 90% being singletons. The specimen comprised CD8+ T cells from peripheral blood mononuclear cells, sampled in the second trimester of pregnancy. Every receptor here comes from a female donor with multiple sclerosis, enrolled in a pregnancy study.

The CDR3 region is CASSQGQGIYNEQFF. Here the CDR3 DNA reads TGCGCCAGCAGCCAAGGGCAGGGGATCTACAATGAGCAGTTCTTC. The V gene is TRBV4-3, the J gene TRBJ2-1; D possibly corresponds to TRBD1 (6 bases). Germline-derived CDR1 and CDR2 are LGHNA and YSLEER. The V end was cut by 1 base, the J end by 3 bases, with 10 bases between. The CDR3 consists of 15 residues.

This chain uses TRBV29-1 with TRBJ2-3, with 8 bases matching TRBD1. Germline-derived CDR1 and CDR2 are SQVTM and ANQGSEA. The CDR3 loop spans 18 amino acids. V was pared by 3 bases and J by 3 bases, with 17 bases of the junction left unmatched. DNA of the CDR3: TGCAGCGTTGAGGGTGAGACAGGGGACAAAATACTGACAGATACGCAGTATTTT. Its translation is CSVEGETGDKILTDTQYF.

V gene TRBV6-1 combines with J gene TRBJ2-5; D unresolved. The length of the CDR3 is 12 residues. CDR1 is MNHNS, CDR2 SASEGT, per germline. The V and J ends lost 1 base and 11 bases respectively, with 11 bases between them. CDR3: CASSEVIKEQYF. The DNA for the CDR3 is TGTGCCAGCAGTGAAGTCATAAAGGAGCAGTACTTC.

This clone was recorded only once. The V call is TRBV18, the J call TRBJ2-7; 8 bases are a match to TRBD1. The CDR3 has 14 amino acids. V lost 0 bases and J lost 3; bases outside the gene matches: 1. Germline V gives CDR1 KGHSH, CDR2 LQKENI. CDR3: CASSPPGQDYEQYF. CDR3 nucleotide sequence: TGTGCCAGCTCACCACCGGGACAGGACTACGAGCAGTACTTC.